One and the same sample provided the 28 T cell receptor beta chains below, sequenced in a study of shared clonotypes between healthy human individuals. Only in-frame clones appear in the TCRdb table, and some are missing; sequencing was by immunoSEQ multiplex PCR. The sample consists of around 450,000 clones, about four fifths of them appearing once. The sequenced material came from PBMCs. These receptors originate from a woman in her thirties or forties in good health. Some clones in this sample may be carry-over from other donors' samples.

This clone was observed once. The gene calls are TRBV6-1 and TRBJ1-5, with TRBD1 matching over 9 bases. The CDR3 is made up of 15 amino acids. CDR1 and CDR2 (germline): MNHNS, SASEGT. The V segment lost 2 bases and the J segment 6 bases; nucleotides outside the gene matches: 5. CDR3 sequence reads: CASSENRGRVQPQHF. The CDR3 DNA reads TGTGCCAGCAGTGAAAACAGGGGGCGGGTTCAGCCCCAGCATTTT.

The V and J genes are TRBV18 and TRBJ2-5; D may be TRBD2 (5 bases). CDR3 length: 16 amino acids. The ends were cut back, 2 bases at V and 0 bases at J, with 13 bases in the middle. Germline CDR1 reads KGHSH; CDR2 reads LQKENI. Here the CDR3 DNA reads TGTGCCAGCTCACCAGAGGCCGGGGAAAACCAAGAGACCCAGTACTTC. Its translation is CASSPEAGENQETQYF.

The CDR3 sequence: CASSLGWSQRNQPQHF. CDR3 nucleotides: TGTGCCAGCAGTTTAGGATGGAGTCAGAGAAATCAGCCCCAGCATTTT. This chain links TRBV28 with TRBJ1-5; no reliable D call. CDR1 MDHEN and CDR2 SYDVKM come from the germline V gene. The CDR3 runs to 16 residues. Trimming pared 2 bases from V and 4 bases from J, leaving 15 bases between.

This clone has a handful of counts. The CDR3 sequence: CASSYGLGRSYEQYF. CDR3 coding DNA: TGTGCCAGCAGTTACGGACTAGGTCGTTCCTACGAGCAGTACTTC. V gene TRBV6-5 combines with J gene TRBJ2-7, with 7 positions matching TRBD2. This CDR3 region has 15 residues. V lost 2 bases to trimming and J lost 1 base; unmatched junction nucleotides: 5. Germline V gene lookup returns CDR1 MNHEY and CDR2 SVGAGI.

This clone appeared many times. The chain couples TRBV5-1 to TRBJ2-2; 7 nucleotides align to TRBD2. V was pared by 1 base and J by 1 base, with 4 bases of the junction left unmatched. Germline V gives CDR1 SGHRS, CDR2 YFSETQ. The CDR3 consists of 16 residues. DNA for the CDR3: TGCGCCAGCAGCTTGCGAGCTAGCGGGAACACCGGGGAGCTGTTTTTT. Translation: CASSLRASGNTGELFF. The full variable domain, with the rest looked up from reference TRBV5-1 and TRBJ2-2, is KAGVTQTPRYLIKTRGQQVTLSCSPISGHRSVSWYQQTPGQGLQFLFEYFSETQRNKGNFPGRFSGRQFSNSRSEMNVSTLELGDSALYLCASSLRASGNTGELFFGEGSRLTVL.

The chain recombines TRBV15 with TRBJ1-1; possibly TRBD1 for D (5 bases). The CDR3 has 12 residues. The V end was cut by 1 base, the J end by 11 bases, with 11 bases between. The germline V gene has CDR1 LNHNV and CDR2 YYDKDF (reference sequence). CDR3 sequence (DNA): TGTGCCACCAGCAGAGTCCGGGGCGCGGCTTTCTTT. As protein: CATSRVRGAAFF.

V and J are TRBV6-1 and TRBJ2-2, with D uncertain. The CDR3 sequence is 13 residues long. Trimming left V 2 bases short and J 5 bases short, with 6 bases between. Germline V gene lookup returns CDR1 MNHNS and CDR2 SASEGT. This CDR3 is CASSEMGTGELFF. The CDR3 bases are TGTGCCAGCAGTGAAATGGGGACCGGGGAGCTGTTTTTT.

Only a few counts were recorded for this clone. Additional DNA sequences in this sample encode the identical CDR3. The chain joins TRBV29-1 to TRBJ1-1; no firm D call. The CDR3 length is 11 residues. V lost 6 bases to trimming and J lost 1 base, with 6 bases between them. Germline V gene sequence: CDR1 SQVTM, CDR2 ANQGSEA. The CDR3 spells CSVGRNTEAFF. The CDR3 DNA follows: TGCAGCGTCGGCAGGAACACTGAAGCTTTCTTT.

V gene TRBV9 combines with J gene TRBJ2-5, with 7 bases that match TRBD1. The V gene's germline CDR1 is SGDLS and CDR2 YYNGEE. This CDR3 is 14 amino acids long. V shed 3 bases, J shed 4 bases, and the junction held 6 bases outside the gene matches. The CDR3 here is CASSATGVTETQYF. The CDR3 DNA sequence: TGTGCCAGCAGCGCCACAGGGGTTACAGAGACCCAGTACTTC.

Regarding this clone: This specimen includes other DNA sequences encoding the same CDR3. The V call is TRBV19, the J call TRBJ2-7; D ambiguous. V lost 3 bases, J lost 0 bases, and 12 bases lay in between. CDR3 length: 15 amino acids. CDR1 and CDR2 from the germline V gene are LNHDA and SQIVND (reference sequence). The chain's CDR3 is CASSIGPGDSYEQYF. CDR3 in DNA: TGTGCCAGTAGTATTGGTCCAGGAGACTCCTACGAGCAGTACTTC.

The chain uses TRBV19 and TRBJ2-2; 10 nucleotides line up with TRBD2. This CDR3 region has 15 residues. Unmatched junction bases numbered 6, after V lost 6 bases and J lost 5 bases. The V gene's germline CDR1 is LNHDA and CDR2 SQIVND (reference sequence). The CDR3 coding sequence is TGTGCCAGTAGCCAGGGGACTAGCGTAACCGGGGAGCTGTTTTTT. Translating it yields CASSQGTSVTGELFF.

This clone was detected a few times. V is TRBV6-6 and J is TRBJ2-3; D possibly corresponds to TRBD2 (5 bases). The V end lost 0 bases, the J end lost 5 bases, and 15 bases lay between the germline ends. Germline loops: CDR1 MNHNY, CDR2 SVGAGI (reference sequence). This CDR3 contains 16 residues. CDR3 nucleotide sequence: TGTGCCAGCAGTTACTCGGCAGCGGCCAACGGAGATACGCAGTATTTT. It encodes CASSYSAAANGDTQYF.

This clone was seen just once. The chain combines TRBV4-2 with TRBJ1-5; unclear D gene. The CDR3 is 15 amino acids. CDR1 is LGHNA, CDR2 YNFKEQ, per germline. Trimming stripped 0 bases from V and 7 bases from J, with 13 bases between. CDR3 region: CASSQDQGSGQPQHF. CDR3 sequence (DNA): TGTGCCAGCAGCCAAGATCAAGGATCGGGACAGCCCCAGCATTTT.

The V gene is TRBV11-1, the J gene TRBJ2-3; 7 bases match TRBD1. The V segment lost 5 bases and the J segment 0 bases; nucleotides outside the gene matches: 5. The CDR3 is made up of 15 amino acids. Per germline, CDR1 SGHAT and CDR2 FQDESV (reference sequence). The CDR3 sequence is CASSVLQGSTDTQYF. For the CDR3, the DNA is TGTGCCAGCAGCGTATTACAGGGGAGCACAGATACGCAGTATTTT. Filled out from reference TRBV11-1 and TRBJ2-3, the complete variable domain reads EAEVAQSPRYKITEKSQAVAFWCDPISGHATLYWYRQILGQGPELLVQFQDESVVDDSQLPKDRFSAERLKGVDSTLKIQPAELGDSAMYLCASSVLQGSTDTQYFGPGTRLTVL.

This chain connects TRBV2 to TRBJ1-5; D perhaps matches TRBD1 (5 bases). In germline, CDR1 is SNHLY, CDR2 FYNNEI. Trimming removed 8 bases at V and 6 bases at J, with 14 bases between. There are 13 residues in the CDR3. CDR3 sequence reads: CASARTGVQPQHF. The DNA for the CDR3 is TGTGCCAGCGCCCGGACGGGGGTTCAGCCCCAGCATTTT.

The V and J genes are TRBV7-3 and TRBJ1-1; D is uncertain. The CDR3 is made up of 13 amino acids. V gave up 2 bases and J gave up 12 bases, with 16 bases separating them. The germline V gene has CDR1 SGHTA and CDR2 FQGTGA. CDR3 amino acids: CASSLRQGGLTFF. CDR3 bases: TGTGCCAGCAGCTTACGACAAGGAGGTTTAACTTTCTTT.

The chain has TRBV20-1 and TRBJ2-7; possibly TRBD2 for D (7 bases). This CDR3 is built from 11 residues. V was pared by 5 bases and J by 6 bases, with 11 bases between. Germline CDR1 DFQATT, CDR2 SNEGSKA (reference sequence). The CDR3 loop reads CSAWGGREQYF. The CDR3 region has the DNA TGCAGTGCTTGGGGGGGGCGCGAGCAGTACTTC.

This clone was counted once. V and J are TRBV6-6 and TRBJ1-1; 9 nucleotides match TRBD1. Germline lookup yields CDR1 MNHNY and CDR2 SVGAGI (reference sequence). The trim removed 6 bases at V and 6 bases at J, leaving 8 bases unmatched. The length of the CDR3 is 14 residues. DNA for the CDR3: TGTGCCAGCAGCTCGACAGGGGGAGGGGCTGAAGCTTTCTTT. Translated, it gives CASSSTGGGAEAFF.

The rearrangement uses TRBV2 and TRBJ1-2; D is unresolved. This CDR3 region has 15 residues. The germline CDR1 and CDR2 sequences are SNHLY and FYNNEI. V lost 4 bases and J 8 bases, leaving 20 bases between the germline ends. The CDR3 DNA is TGTGCCAGCAGTGTCGCGGGAGGCCACCTACGGGGCTACACCTTC. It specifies CASSVAGGHLRGYTF.

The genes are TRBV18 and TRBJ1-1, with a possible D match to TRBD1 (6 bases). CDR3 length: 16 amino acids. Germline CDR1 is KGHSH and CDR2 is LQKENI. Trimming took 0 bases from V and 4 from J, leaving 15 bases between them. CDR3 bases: TGTGCCAGCTCACCACCGGGAACCCAGGGGATCACTGAAGCTTTCTTT. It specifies CASSPPGTQGITEAFF.

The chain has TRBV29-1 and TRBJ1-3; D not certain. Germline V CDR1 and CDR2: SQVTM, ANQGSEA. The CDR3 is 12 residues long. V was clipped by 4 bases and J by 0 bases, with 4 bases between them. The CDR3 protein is CSVGDSGNTIYF. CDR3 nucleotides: TGCAGCGTTGGAGACTCTGGAAACACCATATATTTT. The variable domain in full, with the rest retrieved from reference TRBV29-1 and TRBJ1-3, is SAVISQKPSRDICQRGTSLTIQCQVDSQVTMMFWYRQQPGQSLTLIATANQGSEATYESGFVIDKFPISRPNLTFSTLTVSNMSPEDSSIYLCSVGDSGNTIYFGEGSWLTVV.

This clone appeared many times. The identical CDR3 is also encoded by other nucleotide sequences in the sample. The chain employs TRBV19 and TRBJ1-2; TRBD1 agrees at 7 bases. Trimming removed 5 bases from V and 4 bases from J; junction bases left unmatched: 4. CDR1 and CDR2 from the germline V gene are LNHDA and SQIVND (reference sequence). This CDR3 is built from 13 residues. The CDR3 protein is CASSRQGTYGYTF. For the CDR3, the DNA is TGTGCCAGTAGTCGACAGGGCACCTATGGCTACACCTTC.

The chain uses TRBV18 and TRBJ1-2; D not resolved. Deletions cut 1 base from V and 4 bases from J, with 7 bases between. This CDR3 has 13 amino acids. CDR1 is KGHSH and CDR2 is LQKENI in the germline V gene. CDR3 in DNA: TGTGCCAGCTCACCACTAGAGACCTATGGCTACACCTTC. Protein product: CASSPLETYGYTF.

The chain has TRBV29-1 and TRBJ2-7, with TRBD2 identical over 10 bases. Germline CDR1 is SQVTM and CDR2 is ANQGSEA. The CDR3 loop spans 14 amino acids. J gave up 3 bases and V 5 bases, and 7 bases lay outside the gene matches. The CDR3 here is CSVQKREGFYEQYF. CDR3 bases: TGCAGCGTTCAAAAGCGGGAGGGTTTCTACGAGCAGTACTTC.

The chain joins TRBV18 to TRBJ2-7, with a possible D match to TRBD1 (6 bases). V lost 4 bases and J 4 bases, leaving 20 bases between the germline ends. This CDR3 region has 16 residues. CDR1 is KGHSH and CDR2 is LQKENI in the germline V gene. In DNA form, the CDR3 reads TGTGCCAGCTCACGCACTCCCCCGGGACACCGATACGAGCAGTACTTC. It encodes CASSRTPPGHRYEQYF.

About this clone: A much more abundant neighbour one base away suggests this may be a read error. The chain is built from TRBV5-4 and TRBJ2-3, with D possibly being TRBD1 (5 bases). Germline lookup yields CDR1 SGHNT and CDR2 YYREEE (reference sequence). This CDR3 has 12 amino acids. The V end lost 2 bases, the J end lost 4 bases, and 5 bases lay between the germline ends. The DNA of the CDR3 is TGTGCCAGCAGCTTAGGGGCAGATACGCAGTATTTT. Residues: CASSLGADTQYF.

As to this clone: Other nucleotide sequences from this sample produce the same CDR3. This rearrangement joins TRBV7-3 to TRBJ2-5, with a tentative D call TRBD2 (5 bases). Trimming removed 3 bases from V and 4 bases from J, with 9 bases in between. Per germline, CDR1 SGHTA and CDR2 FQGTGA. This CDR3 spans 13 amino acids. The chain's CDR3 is CASSLRAGETQYF. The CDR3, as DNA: TGTGCCAGCAGCTTGAGGGCTGGAGAGACCCAGTACTTC. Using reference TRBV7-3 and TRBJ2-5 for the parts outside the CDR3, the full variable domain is GAGVSQTPSNKVTEKGKYVELRCDPISGHTALYWYRQSLGQGPEFLIYFQGTGAADDSGLPNDRFFAVRPEGSVSTLKIQRTERGDSAVYLCASSLRAGETQYFGPGTRLLVL.

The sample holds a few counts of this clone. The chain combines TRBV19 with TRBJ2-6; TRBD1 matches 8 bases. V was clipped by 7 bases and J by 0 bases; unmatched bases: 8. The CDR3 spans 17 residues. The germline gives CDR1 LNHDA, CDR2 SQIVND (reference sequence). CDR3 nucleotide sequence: TGTGCCAGTACCACCGGGACAGGCCCCTCTGGGGCCAACGTCCTGACTTTC. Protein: CASTTGTGPSGANVLTF.